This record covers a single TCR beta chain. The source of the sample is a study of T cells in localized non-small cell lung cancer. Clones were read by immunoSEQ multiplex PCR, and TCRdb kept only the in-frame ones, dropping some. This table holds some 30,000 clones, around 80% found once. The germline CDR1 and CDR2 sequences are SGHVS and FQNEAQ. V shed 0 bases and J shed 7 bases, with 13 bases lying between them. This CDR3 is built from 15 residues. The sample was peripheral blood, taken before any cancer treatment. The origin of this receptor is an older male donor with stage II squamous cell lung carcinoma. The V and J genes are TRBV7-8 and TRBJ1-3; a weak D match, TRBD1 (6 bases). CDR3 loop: CASSLALGGLNTIYF. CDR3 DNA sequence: TGTGCCAGCAGCTTAGCGCTCGGGGGGCTGAACACCATATATTTT.